The 14 T cell receptor beta chains given below trace back to one sample, sequenced in a study of cytomegalovirus exposure and HLA in healthy donors. Sequencing used immunoSEQ multiplex PCR; TCRdb keeps in-frame clones, though not all of them. Of 110,000 to 150,000 clones in the sample, 94% were seen once. Source material: PBMCs. The receptor source for this set is a man younger than 30 in good health and CMV-seropositive.

The chain joins TRBV7-9 to TRBJ2-7; possible D gene TRBD1, 5 bases. The V and J ends lost 3 bases and 3 bases respectively, with 9 bases between them. The germline CDR1 and CDR2 sequences are SEHNR and FQNEAQ (reference sequence). The CDR3 has 13 amino acids. In DNA form, the CDR3 reads TGTGCCAGCAGCTTGCAGGGTTACTACGAGCAGTACTTC. Its translation: CASSLQGYYEQYF. Complete variable domain (other parts from reference TRBV7-9 and TRBJ2-7): DTGVSQNPRHKITKRGQNVTFRCDPISEHNRLYWYRQTLGQGPEFLTYFQNEAQLEKSRLLSDRFSAERPKGSFSTLEIQRTEQGDSAMYLCASSLQGYYEQYFGPGTRLTVT.

The chain joins TRBV5-1 to TRBJ2-5, with 7 positions matching TRBD1. Per the germline V gene, CDR1 is SGHRS and CDR2 is YFSETQ. V trimming: 4 bases; J trimming: 6 bases; junction bases outside the gene matches: 27. The CDR3 runs 20 residues. The CDR3: CASSRGDREQVDSVRKTQYF. Written as DNA, the CDR3 is TGCGCCAGCAGCCGGGGAGACAGGGAACAAGTTGATTCGGTTAGGAAGACCCAGTACTTC.

This rearrangement joins TRBV5-6 to TRBJ2-3; D possibly corresponds to TRBD2 (5 bases). CDR1 and CDR2 (germline): SGHDT, YYEEEE. There are 15 residues in the CDR3. V dropped 2 bases and J dropped 2 bases, with 12 bases sitting between them. CDR3 protein: CASSFPRDPTDTQYF. DNA of the CDR3: TGTGCCAGCAGCTTTCCCCGGGATCCCACAGATACGCAGTATTTT.

This chain uses TRBV5-1 with TRBJ2-3; maybe TRBD2 (5 bases). V dropped 0 bases and J dropped 4 bases, with 9 bases sitting between them. The CDR3 is 14 residues long. From germline, CDR1 is SGHRS and CDR2 YFSETQ. CDR3 amino acids: CASSLGGSADTQYF. Here the CDR3 DNA reads TGCGCCAGCAGCTTGGGAGGGTCGGCAGATACGCAGTATTTT.

The rearrangement links TRBV27 to TRBJ2-1, with a possible D match to TRBD2 (6 bases). Germline V gives CDR1 MNHEY, CDR2 SMNVEV (reference sequence). V was shortened by 4 bases and J by 3 bases, with 19 bases between the two germline ends. There are 17 residues in the CDR3. The CDR3 sequence is CASSSPRLGPIYNEQFF. The DNA for the CDR3 is TGTGCCAGCAGTTCCCCCAGACTAGGCCCCATCTACAATGAGCAGTTCTTC.

The rearrangement uses TRBV28 and TRBJ1-4; D is undetermined. Germline V gene lookup returns CDR1 MDHEN and CDR2 SYDVKM. This CDR3 is built from 15 residues. Trimming removed 3 bases at V and 3 bases at J, with 11 bases between. The CDR3 reads CASSFEGGANEKLFF. CDR3 bases: TGTGCCAGCAGTTTCGAGGGTGGGGCTAATGAAAAACTGTTTTTT.

The V and J genes are TRBV6-1 and TRBJ2-3, with 7 bases identical to TRBD1. V was pared by 6 bases and J by 3 bases, with 3 bases of the junction left unmatched. CDR1 and CDR2 from the germline V gene are MNHNS and SASEGT. The CDR3 extends over 13 amino acids. CDR3 protein: CASSIQGTDTQYF. DNA of the CDR3: TGTGCCAGCAGCATACAGGGGACAGATACGCAGTATTTT.

The chain links TRBV28 to TRBJ2-3; 10 bases align to TRBD1. Per germline, CDR1 MDHEN and CDR2 SYDVKM. The CDR3 covers 16 residues. V shed 6 bases and J 4 bases; nucleotides not matched to a gene: 10. The DNA of the CDR3 is TGTGCCAGCAGGATTTCGACAGGGGGCGGCGCAGATACGCAGTATTTT. This sequence encodes CASRISTGGGADTQYF. Looking up the rest from reference TRBV28 and TRBJ2-3 gives the full variable domain: DVKVTQSSRYLVKRTGEKVFLECVQDMDHENMFWYRQDPGLGLRLIYFSYDVKMKEKGDIPEGYSVSREKKERFSLILESASTNQTSMYLCASRISTGGGADTQYFGPGTRLTVL.

CDR3 protein: CASSFGQWLAVDYGYTF. In nucleotides, the CDR3 is TGTGCCAGCAGTTTTGGACAGTGGCTGGCAGTCGACTATGGCTACACCTTC. The gene calls are TRBV28 and TRBJ1-2; D might be TRBD1 (6 bases). Germline V lookup: CDR1 MDHEN, CDR2 SYDVKM. This CDR3 comprises 17 residues. Trimming removed 3 bases from V and 3 bases from J, with 20 bases in between.

The chain employs TRBV2 and TRBJ1-3; 9 bases match TRBD1. Trimming cost V 4 bases and J 0 bases; bases outside gene matches: 10. Germline CDR1 SNHLY, CDR2 FYNNEI. The CDR3 runs 18 residues. CDR3 amino acids: CASSGGTGYESSGNTIYF. CDR3 in DNA: TGTGCCAGCAGTGGGGGGACAGGGTATGAGAGCTCTGGAAACACCATATATTTT.

The chain is built from TRBV2 and TRBJ2-3; 13 bases line up with TRBD2. This CDR3 has 15 amino acids. In germline, CDR1 is SNHLY, CDR2 FYNNEI. V lost 8 bases and J lost 3; bases outside the gene matches: 5. CDR3 in DNA: TGTGCCAGCGGATTACTAGCGGGAGGGACAGATACGCAGTATTTT. Its protein product is CASGLLAGGTDTQYF.

The chain couples TRBV18 to TRBJ2-1; TRBD2 might be the D (6 bases). Germline CDR1 and CDR2: KGHSH and LQKENI. The CDR3 sequence is 16 residues long. Trimming took 2 bases from V and 9 from J, leaving 20 bases between them. CDR3 in DNA: TGTGCCAGCTCACCAAACTCCCAAACACTCGGGGGTGAGCAGTTCTTC. This encodes CASSPNSQTLGGEQFF.

The chain employs TRBV9 and TRBJ2-1; 7 bases are shared with TRBD2. CDR1 is SGDLS, CDR2 YYNGEE, per germline. J gave up 2 bases and V 2 bases, and 13 bases lay outside the gene matches. This CDR3 is built from 18 residues. The CDR3 region is CASSVHRSSGKAYNEQFF. The CDR3 nucleotides are TGTGCCAGCAGCGTCCACCGTTCAAGCGGGAAAGCCTACAATGAGCAGTTCTTC. The full variable domain, completed using reference TRBV9 and TRBJ2-1, is DSGVTQTPKHLITATGQRVTLRCSPRSGDLSVYWYQQSLDQGLQFLIQYYNGEERAKGNILERFSAQQFPDLHSELNLSSLELGDSALYFCASSVHRSSGKAYNEQFFGPGTRLTVL.

V is TRBV4-2 and J is TRBJ2-1; TRBD2 matches 7 bases. The CDR3 extends over 15 amino acids. Trimming cost V 0 bases and J 5 bases; bases outside gene matches: 4. The germline CDR1 and CDR2 sequences are LGHNA and YNFKEQ. The chain's CDR3 is CASSQEGLTHNEQFF. Written as DNA, the CDR3 is TGTGCCAGCAGCCAAGAGGGACTAACCCACAATGAGCAGTTCTTC.